Below are 5 T cell receptor beta chains sequenced from a single sample in a study of blood T cell repertoires in COVID-19. TCRdb's table, derived via immunoSEQ multiplex PCR, lists solely in-frame clones and lacks some. The sample includes over 250,000 clones, 88% of them seen just once. Specimen: peripheral blood. These receptors originate from a woman in her 40s who had recovered from COVID-19.

The V gene is TRBV6-2 or TRBV6-3, the J gene TRBJ2-5; 10 nucleotides agree with TRBD1. Trimming took 5 bases from V and 9 from J; bases not matched to a gene: 15. Germline CDR1 and CDR2: MNHEY and SVGEGT. The CDR3 spans 16 residues. The CDR3 sequence: CASSNTRQGAGGAQYF. The DNA of the CDR3 is TGTGCCAGCAGTAACACAAGACAGGGGGCCGGCGGGGCCCAGTACTTC.

The chain employs TRBV25-1 and TRBJ2-1, with D possibly TRBD2 on 7 matching bases. The germline V and J ends were trimmed by 1 base and 5 bases, with 15 bases remaining between them. Germline V CDR1 and CDR2: MGHDK, SYGVNS. The CDR3 covers 16 residues. CDR3 bases: TGTGCCAGCAGTGAATGGGGGCGGGAGAGGGACAATGAGCAGTTCTTC. It encodes CASSEWGRERDNEQFF.

This clone has a handful of counts. V usage is TRBV5-1 and J usage is TRBJ2-7, with TRBD1 matching 8 bases. V lost 1 base and J lost 9; bases outside the gene matches: 30. This CDR3 is built from 21 residues. CDR1 SGHRS and CDR2 YFSETQ come from the germline V gene. CDR3 DNA sequence: TGCGCCAGCAGCTTGAGGCCACCGGGACAGGACAGAACTCGTTACCCCCTAGGGCAGTACTTC. It specifies CASSLRPPGQDRTRYPLGQYF.

The rearrangement joins TRBV7-2 to TRBJ1-2; possible D gene TRBD1, 6 bases. Germline CDR1 reads SGHTA; CDR2 reads FQGNSA. This CDR3 is 13 amino acids long. V lost 5 bases and J 2 bases, leaving 9 bases between the germline ends. CDR3 DNA: TGTGCCAGCAGCCGGACAGAGAACTATGGCTACACCTTC. Translation gives CASSRTENYGYTF.

The chain has TRBV7-2 and TRBJ1-6, with D unresolved. The CDR3 is 15 residues long. V gave up 0 bases and J gave up 8 bases, with 11 bases separating them. Germline CDR1 reads SGHTA; CDR2 reads FQGNSA. This CDR3 reads CASSLARVLDSPLHF. CDR3 in DNA: TGTGCCAGCAGCTTAGCGCGGGTCCTAGATTCACCCCTCCACTTT.